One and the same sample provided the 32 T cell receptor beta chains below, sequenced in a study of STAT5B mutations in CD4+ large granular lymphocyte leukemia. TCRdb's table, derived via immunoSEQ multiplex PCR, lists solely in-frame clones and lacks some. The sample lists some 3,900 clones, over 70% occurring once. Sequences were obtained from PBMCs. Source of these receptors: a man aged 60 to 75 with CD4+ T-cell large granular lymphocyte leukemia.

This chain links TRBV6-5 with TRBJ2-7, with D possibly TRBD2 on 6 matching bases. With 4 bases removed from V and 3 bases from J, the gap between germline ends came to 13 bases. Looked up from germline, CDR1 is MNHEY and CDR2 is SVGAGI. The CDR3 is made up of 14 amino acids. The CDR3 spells CASSSRLGDYEQYF. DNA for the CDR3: TGTGCCAGCAGTTCCCGACTAGGGGACTACGAGCAGTACTTC.

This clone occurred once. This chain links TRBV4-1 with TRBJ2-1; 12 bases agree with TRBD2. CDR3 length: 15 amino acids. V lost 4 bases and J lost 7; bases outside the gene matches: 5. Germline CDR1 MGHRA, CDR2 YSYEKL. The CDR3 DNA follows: TGCGCCAGCAGCCCGGCTAGCGGGGGGGTGAATGAGCAGTTCTTC. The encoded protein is CASSPASGGVNEQFF.

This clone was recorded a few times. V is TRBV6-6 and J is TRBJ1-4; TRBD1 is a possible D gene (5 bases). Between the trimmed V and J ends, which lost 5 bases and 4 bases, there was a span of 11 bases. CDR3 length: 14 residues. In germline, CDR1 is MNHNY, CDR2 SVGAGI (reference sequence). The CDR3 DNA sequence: TGTGCCAGCAGTCACCGGGACCTTAATGAAAAACTGTTTTTT. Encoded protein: CASSHRDLNEKLFF.

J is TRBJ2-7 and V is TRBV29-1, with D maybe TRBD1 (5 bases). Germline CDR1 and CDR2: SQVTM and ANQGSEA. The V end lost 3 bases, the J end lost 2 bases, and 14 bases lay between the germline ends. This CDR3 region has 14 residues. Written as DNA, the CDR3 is TGCAGCGTTGAGAGTGGGGCCGAAACCTACGAGCAGTACTTC. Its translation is CSVESGAETYEQYF.

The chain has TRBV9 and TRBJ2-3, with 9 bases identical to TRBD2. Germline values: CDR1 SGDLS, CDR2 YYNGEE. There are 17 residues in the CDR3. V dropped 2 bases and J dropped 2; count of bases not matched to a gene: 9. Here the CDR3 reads CASSVSSSGVLTDTQYF. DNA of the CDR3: TGTGCCAGCAGCGTTTCTTCTAGCGGGGTCCTCACAGATACGCAGTATTTT. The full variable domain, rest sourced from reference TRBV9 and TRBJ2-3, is DSGVTQTPKHLITATGQRVTLRCSPRSGDLSVYWYQQSLDQGLQFLIQYYNGEERAKGNILERFSAQQFPDLHSELNLSSLELGDSALYFCASSVSSSGVLTDTQYFGPGTRLTVL.

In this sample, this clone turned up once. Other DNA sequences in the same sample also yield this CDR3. CDR3 bases: TGTGCCAGCAGCTTCTTAGGGGCCGTAATCTATGAGCAGTACTTC. Translating gives CASSFLGAVIYEQYF. The chain links TRBV5-4 to TRBJ2-7, with D possibly matching TRBD1 (5 bases). This CDR3 contains 15 residues. CDR1 is SGHNT and CDR2 is YYREEE in the germline V gene (reference sequence). The V gene lost 2 bases and the J gene lost 7 bases, with 19 bases spanning the gap. Full variable domain (remainder filled in from reference TRBV5-4 and TRBJ2-7): ETGVTQSPTHLIKTRGQQVTLRCSSQSGHNTVSWYQQALGQGPQFIFQYYREEENGRGNFPPRFSGLQFPNYSSELNVNALELDDSALYLCASSFLGAVIYEQYFGPGTRLTVT.

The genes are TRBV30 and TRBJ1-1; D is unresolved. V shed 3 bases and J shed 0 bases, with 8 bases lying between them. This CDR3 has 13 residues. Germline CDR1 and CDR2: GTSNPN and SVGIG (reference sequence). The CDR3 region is CAWREGMNTEAFF. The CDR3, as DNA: TGTGCCTGGAGGGAAGGCATGAACACTGAAGCTTTCTTT.

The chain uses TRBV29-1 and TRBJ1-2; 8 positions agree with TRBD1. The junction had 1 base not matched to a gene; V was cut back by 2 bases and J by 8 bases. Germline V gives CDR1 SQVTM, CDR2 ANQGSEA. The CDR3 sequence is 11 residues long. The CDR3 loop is CSVENRGGYTF. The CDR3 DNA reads TGCAGCGTTGAAAACAGGGGGGGCTACACCTTC.

CDR3: CASSLSPIYGYTF. Written as DNA, the CDR3 is TGTGCCAGCAGCTTAAGCCCGATCTATGGCTACACCTTC. This chain links TRBV7-9 with TRBJ1-2; D ambiguous. This CDR3 comprises 13 residues. Germline CDR1 SEHNR, CDR2 FQNEAQ (reference sequence). Between the trimmed V and J ends, which lost 2 bases and 4 bases, there was a span of 8 bases.

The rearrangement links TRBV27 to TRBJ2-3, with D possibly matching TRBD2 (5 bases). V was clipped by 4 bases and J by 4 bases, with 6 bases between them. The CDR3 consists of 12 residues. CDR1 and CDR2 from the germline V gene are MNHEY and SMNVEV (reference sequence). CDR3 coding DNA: TGTGCCAGCAGTTCCGGGGCAGATACGCAGTATTTT. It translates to CASSSGADTQYF.

CDR3 residues: CASSIGNTDTQYF. Written as DNA, the CDR3 is TGTGCCAGCAGCATTGGGAACACAGATACGCAGTATTTT. The chain has TRBV5-4 and TRBJ2-3; unclear D gene. Germline loops: CDR1 SGHNT, CDR2 YYREEE (reference sequence). There are 13 residues in the CDR3. The germline V and J ends were trimmed by 4 bases and 2 bases, with 8 bases remaining between them. The whole variable domain, remainder taken from reference TRBV5-4 and TRBJ2-3, is ETGVTQSPTHLIKTRGQQVTLRCSSQSGHNTVSWYQQALGQGPQFIFQYYREEENGRGNFPPRFSGLQFPNYSSELNVNALELDDSALYLCASSIGNTDTQYFGPGTRLTVL.

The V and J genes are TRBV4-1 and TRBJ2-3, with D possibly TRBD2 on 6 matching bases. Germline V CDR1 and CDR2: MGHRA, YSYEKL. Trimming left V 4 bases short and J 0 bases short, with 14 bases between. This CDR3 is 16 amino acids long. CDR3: CASSLMGLGSTDTQYF. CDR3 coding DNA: TGCGCCAGCAGCCTTATGGGACTGGGAAGCACAGATACGCAGTATTTT.

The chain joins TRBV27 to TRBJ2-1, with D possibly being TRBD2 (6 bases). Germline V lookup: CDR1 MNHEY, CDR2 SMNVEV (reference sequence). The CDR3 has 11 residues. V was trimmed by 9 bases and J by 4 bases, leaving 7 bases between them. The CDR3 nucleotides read TGTGCCAGTCGGGGGTACAATGAGCAGTTCTTC. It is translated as CASRGYNEQFF.

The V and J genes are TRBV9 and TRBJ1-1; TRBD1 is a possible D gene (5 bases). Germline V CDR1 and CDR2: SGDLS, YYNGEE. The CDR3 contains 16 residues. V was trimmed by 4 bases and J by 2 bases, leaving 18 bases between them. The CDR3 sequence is CASSPEGGGLNTEAFF. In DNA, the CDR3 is TGTGCCAGCAGCCCGGAGGGTGGGGGACTTAACACTGAAGCTTTCTTT.

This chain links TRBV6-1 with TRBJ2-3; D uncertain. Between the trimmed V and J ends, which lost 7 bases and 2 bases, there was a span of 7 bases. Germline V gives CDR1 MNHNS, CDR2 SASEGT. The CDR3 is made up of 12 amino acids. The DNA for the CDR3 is TGTGCCAGCACCGGATTCACAGATACGCAGTATTTT. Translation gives CASTGFTDTQYF.

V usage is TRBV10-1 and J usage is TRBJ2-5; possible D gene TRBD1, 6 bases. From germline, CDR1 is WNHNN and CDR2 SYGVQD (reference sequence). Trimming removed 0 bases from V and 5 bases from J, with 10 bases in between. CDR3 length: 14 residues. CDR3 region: CASSESGGAETQYF. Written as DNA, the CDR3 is TGCGCCAGCAGTGAGTCAGGGGGAGCGGAGACCCAGTACTTC.

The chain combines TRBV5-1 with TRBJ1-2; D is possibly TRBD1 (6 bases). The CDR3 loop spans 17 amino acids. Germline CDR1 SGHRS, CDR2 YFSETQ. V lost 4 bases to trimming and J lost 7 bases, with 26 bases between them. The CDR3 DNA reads TGCGCCAGCAGCCTGGGGGGGGGCACCGCGGTTTTCCTTGGCTACACCTTC. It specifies CASSLGGGTAVFLGYTF.

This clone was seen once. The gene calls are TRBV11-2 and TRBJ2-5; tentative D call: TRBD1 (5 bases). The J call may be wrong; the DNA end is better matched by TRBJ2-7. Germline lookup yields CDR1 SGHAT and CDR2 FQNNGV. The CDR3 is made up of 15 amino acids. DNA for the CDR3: TGTGCCAGCAGCTTAGGGCAGGGCTGGGCGTACGAGCAGTACTTC. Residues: CASSLGQGWAYEQYF.

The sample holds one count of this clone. For the CDR3, the DNA is TGCGCCAGCAGCCAAGGGGGTTTTGGCACTGAAGCTTTCTTT. Residues: CASSQGGFGTEAFF. The chain couples TRBV5-1 to TRBJ1-1, with D possibly being TRBD1 (6 bases). Germline V lookup: CDR1 SGHRS, CDR2 YFSETQ. This CDR3 is 14 amino acids long. Trimming took off 4 bases at V and 4 bases at J, with 14 bases between the two ends.

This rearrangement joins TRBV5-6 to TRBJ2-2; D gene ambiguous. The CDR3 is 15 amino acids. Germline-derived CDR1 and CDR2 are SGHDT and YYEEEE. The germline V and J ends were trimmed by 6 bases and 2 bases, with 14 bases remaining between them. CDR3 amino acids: CASTIVPANTGELFF. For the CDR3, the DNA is TGTGCCAGCACCATCGTACCCGCTAACACCGGGGAGCTGTTTTTT.

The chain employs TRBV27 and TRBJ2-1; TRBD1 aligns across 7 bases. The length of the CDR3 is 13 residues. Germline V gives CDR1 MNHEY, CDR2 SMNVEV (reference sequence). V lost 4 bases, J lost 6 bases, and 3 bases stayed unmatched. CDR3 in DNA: TGTGCCAGCAGTTCGGGACAGTTCAATGAGCAGTTCTTC. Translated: CASSSGQFNEQFF.

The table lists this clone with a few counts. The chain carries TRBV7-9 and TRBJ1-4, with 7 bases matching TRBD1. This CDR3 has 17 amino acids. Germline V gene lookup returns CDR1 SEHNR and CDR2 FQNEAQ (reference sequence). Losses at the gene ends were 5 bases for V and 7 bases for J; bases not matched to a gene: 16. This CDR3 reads CASSAYSRGLRSEKLFF. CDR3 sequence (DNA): TGTGCCAGCAGCGCCTACAGTAGGGGGCTCAGGTCTGAAAAACTGTTTTTT. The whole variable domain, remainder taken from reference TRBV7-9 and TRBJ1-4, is DTGVSQNPRHKITKRGQNVTFRCDPISEHNRLYWYRQTLGQGPEFLTYFQNEAQLEKSRLLSDRFSAERPKGSFSTLEIQRTEQGDSAMYLCASSAYSRGLRSEKLFFGSGTQLSVL.

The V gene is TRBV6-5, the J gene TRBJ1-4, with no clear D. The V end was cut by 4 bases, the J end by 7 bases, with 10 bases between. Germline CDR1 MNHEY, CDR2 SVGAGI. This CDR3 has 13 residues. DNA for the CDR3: TGTGCCAGCAGTTCGGGTGGCCGTGAAAAACTGTTTTTT. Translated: CASSSGGREKLFF.

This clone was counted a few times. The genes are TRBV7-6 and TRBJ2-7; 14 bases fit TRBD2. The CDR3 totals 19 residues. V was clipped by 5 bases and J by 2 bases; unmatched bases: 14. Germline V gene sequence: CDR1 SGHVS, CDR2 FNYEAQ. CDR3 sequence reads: CASSLGPGTSGGLPYEQYF. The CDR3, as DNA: TGTGCCAGCAGCCTCGGACCCGGGACTAGCGGGGGCCTTCCCTACGAGCAGTACTTC.

CDR3 coding DNA: TGTGCCAGCAGTTACGGTACAGGGGGACTACACGATGGCTACACCTTC. This codes for CASSYGTGGLHDGYTF. The gene calls are TRBV6-5 and TRBJ1-2; 8 bases agree with TRBD1. Germline values: CDR1 MNHEY, CDR2 SVGAGI. V shed 2 bases and J 6 bases; nucleotides not matched to a gene: 11. The CDR3 is 16 amino acids.

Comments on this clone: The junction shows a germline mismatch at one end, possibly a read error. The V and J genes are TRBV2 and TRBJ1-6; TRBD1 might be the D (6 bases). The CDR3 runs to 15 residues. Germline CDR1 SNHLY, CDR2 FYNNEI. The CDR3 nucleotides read TGTGCCAGCAGCGAAGATAACAGGGTCAACTCACCCCTCCACTTT. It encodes CASSEDNRVNSPLHF.

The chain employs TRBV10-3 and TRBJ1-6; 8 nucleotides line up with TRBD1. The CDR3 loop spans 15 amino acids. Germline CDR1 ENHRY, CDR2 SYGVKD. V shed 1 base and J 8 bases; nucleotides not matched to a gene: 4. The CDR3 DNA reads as TGTGCCATCAGTGAGTACACAGGGGGTGATTCACCCCTCCACTTT. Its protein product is CAISEYTGGDSPLHF.

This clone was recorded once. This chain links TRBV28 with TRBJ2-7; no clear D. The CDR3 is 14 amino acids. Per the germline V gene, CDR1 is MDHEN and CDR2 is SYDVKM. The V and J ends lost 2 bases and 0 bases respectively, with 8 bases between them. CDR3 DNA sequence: TGTGCCAGCAGTTTAACCGGGTCCTCCTACGAGCAGTACTTC. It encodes CASSLTGSSYEQYF.

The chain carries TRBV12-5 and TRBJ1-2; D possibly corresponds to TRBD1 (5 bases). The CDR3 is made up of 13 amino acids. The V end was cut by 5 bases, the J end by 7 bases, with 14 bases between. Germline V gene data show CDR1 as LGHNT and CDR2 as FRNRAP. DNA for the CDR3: TGTGCTAGTGGTCCCAGTGGGGGGGGTGGCTACACCTTC. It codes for CASGPSGGGGYTF.

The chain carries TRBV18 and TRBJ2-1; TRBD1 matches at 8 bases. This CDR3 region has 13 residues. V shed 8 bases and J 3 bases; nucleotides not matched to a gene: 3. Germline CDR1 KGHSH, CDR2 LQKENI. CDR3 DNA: TGTGCCAGCACAACAGGGGGCTACAATGAGCAGTTCTTC. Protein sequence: CASTTGGYNEQFF.

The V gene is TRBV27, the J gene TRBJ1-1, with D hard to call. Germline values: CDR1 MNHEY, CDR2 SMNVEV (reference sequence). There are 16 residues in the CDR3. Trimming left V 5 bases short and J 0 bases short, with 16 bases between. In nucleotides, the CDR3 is TGTGCCAGCAGTCCGAAACAGACAACCATGAACACTGAAGCTTTCTTT. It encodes CASSPKQTTMNTEAFF.

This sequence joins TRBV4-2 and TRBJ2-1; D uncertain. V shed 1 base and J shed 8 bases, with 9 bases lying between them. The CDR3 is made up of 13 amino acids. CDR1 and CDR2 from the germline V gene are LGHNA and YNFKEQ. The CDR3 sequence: CASSQAGNDEQFF. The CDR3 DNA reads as TGTGCCAGCAGCCAAGCTGGGAATGATGAGCAGTTCTTC.